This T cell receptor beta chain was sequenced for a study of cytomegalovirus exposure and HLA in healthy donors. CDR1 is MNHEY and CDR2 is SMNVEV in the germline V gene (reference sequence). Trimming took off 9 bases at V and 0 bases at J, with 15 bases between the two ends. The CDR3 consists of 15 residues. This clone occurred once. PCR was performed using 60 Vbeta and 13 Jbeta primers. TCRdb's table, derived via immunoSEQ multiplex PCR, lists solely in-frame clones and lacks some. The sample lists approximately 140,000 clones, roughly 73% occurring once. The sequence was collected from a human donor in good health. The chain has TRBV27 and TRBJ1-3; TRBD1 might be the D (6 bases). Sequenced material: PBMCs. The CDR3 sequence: CARPEGGNSGNTIYF. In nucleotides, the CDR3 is TGTGCCAGACCCGAGGGGGGGAACTCTGGAAACACCATATATTTT.